This note documents a single TCR beta chain sequence. In the authors' workflow: Reference gene primers were amplified, and this amplification served to estimate nucleated cell counts. This table comes from immunoSEQ multiplex PCR, and its TCRdb copy is limited to in-frame clones, with some not included. The V and J calls and clone size come from that table; D and trimming were worked out from the DNA. The repertoire includes 300,000 or so clones, more than 80% of them detected once, and roughly 6.7% sits in the top ten. The data derive from a study of blood T cell repertoires in COVID-19. Study-wide context: T cells, B-cell-depleted T cells, or PBMCs provided the cDNA or gDNA that served as material.

Per germline, CDR1 KGHSH and CDR2 LQKENI. Trimming left V 0 bases short and J 3 bases short, with 12 bases between. This CDR3 comprises 16 residues. The receptor comes from a man younger than 30 who had recovered from COVID-19. Sample: peripheral blood. This chain joins TRBV18 and TRBJ1-3; the D is unclear. This CDR3 is CASSPPSPRFGNTIYF. As DNA, the CDR3 is TGTGCCAGCTCACCACCGAGTCCGCGGTTTGGAAACACCATATATTTT. Supplemented by reference TRBV18 and TRBJ1-3, the full variable domain reads NAGVMQNPRHLVRRRGQEARLRCSPMKGHSHVYWYRQLPEEGLKFMVYLQKENIIDESGMPKERFSAEFPKEGPSILRIQQVVRGDSAAYFCASSPPSPRFGNTIYFGEGSWLTVV.